This TCR beta chain was obtained from a study of CD8 T cells in ankylosing spondylitis. The CDR3 length is 14 residues. The V end lost 4 bases, the J end lost 2 bases, and 12 bases lay between the germline ends. Looked up from germline, CDR1 is SGHTA and CDR2 is FQGNSA. TCRdb reprocessed the 5' RACE reads with MiXCR, giving one entry per CDR3 protein. The sample records 230,000 or so distinct CDR3 sequences, under 20% being singletons. The genes are TRBV7-2 and TRBJ2-7; no firm D call. Material: blood, either unsorted or a sorted T cell fraction (not recorded which). This TCR came from a male donor with ankylosing spondylitis or in good health (not recorded which). The CDR3 sequence is CASSWRQPTYEQYF. The CDR3 coding sequence is TGTGCCAGCAGCTGGCGGCAACCTACCTACGAGCAGTACTTC.